Detailed here is one TCR beta chain. Profiling relied on immunoSEQ multiplex PCR, and the TCRdb table lists in-frame clones only, not all of them. The sample carries a few hundred thousand clones, approximately 89% recorded once. The data belong to a study of Ad26.COV2.S vaccination and SARS-CoV-2 variants. Treatment specified: 15 to 20 received Ad26.COV2.S at low or high dose, single or two shots; roughly five received placebo; per-sample allocation not given. At day 63 after the first vaccine or placebo injection, samples were drawn. The junction had 6 bases not matched to a gene; V was cut back by 2 bases and J by 4 bases. This CDR3 comprises 16 residues. CDR1 and CDR2 (germline): MNHNS, SASEGT.

The TCR originated in a person between 18 and 65 years old who received the Ad26.COV2.S COVID-19 vaccine or a placebo. The material was peripheral blood, obtained in a trial of Ad26.COV2.S vaccine versus placebo. The chain recombines TRBV6-1 with TRBJ2-1; 9 nucleotides match TRBD2. CDR3 protein: CASSETLSGSYNEQFF. CDR3 coding DNA: TGTGCCAGCAGTGAAACCCTTAGCGGGAGTTACAATGAGCAGTTCTTC.